This record looks at one T cell receptor beta chain sequence and its context. This clone was observed a single time. Its antigen is not yet known. Nothing much larger sits one base from this clone, and base qualities are not available. V lost 6 bases and J lost 2 bases; the stretch between them is 23 bases long. Counted from cysteine to phenylalanine, this CDR3 has 17 amino acids. The kept DNA is CDR3 alone, 51 bases in frame from the first base. CDR1 and CDR2 were assigned from the germline V gene (reference sequence) as MNHEY and SMNVEV. The source of the sample is a study of shared clonotypes between healthy human individuals (dated by TCRdb to the early 2020s). Broadly, across the study: A few men and two women, aged 18 to 49 years, made up the cohort. Per donor, three plates each were used for CD4 naive and CD4 memory, two for CD8 naive, and one for CD8 memory. Blood TCR repertoires of roughly 5 healthy adults were deeply sequenced to estimate repertoire size and the extent of clonotype sharing between individuals. Libraries were prepared and TCR repertoires were sequenced by different laboratories using diverse techniques, in order to increase sequencing depth and limit assay-specific biases. Between about 0.9 and 8.9 billion PBMCs per donor were obtained by leukapheresis. What the authors observed across the whole study: Even with the large sequencing depth, rarefaction of the sorted-subset datasets indicated that sequencing was incomplete. Compared with non-shared clonotypes, clonotypes shared by all four sorted-subset donors had higher generation probabilities. Across four donors, about 5% of naive CD4, roughly 3.4% of naive CD8, around 2.1% of memory CD4, and about 0.4% of memory CD8 clonotypes were shared. Pairwise subsampling indicated that sequencing depth was expected to affect the degree of clonotype sharing among donors. Larger estimated clonotype richness was generally found for naive subsets than for memory subsets. Sampling was restricted to blood, and TCR repertoires in tissue are likely to differ from TCR repertoires in blood. The genetic and exposure-history diversity represented was limited by the small number of donors.

Using the deep immunoSEQ assay, TCR CDR3 regions were amplified from genomic DNA by multiplex PCR. Extracted genomic DNA from each cell subset was distributed evenly across all wells of several immunoSEQ 96-well plates, and each plate was treated as a replicate. For sorted subsets, each replicate PCR was loaded with roughly 0.2 ug genomic DNA, equivalent to about 30,000 T cell genomes. Purified libraries were quantified with a Qubit 3.0 fluorometer, sized on a Bioanalyzer 2100, and re-quantified with the KAPA Library Quantification kit. Every immunoSEQ 96-well plate was sequenced on a separate single-read 150-cycle Illumina NextSeq 550 flow cell. The original pipeline was this. Because the immunoSEQ output included only junctional sequences and no quality scores, the filtering could not be the same as the filtering used for full-length reads. To assign V/J genes and CDR3, sequences were annotated against IMGT germline references using PyIR, a Python wrapper for IgBLAST v1.9. Reads were removed for weak V/J assignments (E-value above 1e-6), missing CDR3, stop codons, out-of-frame junctions, or ambiguous translated residues. A V3J clonotype was defined by an identical inferred V gene, J gene, and CDR3 amino acid sequence. To compute the percentage overlap between repertoires, the number of shared unique clonotypes was divided by the size of the smaller repertoire. Three approaches were used to assess repertoire richness: RTK rarefaction, the Chao1 estimator, and Recon v2.1 estimates of unobserved clonotypes. Generation probabilities were computed with OLGA for all TCRbeta clonotypes obtained by the gDNA method from a handful of donors. Drawn from immuneACCESS, this table holds only the in-frame rearrangements with V and J called that TCRdb kept. Clones are partly lost; checked studies trace under half to an unresolved V gene and leave the rest unexplained. From that table come the V and J calls and clone size; the DNA was used to work out D and trimming. The table for this sample lists about 2.1 million clones; roughly 93% of them were counted only once. Clones ranked in the top ten supply about 1.7% of the sample.

For the CD8 naive samples, CD45RO-negative cells were positively selected for CCR7, yielding a CD45RA+CCR7+ population from which TemRA cells were excluded. Donors were healthy HIV-negative adults with no recently reported acute infections or vaccinations. Every donor was a Caucasian adult living in Nashville, Tennessee, USA. Blood was collected by leukapheresis, and PBMCs were isolated by Ficoll-Histopaque density gradient centrifugation and then cryopreserved in liquid nitrogen vapor phase. Analytical flow cytometry was used to check the purity and quantity of every magnetically sorted T cell population. Genomic DNA was isolated from every sorted fraction and measured by UV absorbance on a Nanodrop 2000c.

This receptor was obtained from a young man in good health. Some clones in this sample may be carry-over from other donors' samples. The sequence joins TRBV27 to TRBJ2-7, with a tentative D gene TRBD1 over 6 matching bases. The sample was naive CD8+ T cells from PBMCs. The cell subset or site tag for this specimen amounts to: CD45RA+CCR7+. The nucleotides read TGTGCCAGCAGCCCCTGGCGCCTTGGGGGCGGCCCCTACGAGCAGTACTTC. The resulting protein is CASSPWRLGGGPYEQYF.